These 26 T cell receptor beta chains share one sample of origin, sequenced in a study of cytomegalovirus exposure and HLA in healthy donors. The PCR was carried out with 60 Vbeta primers and 13 Jbeta primers. Sequenced by immunoSEQ multiplex PCR; TCRdb stores in-frame clones only, minus some. The sample shows approximately 160,000 clones, around 63% of them seen only once. Sequenced: PBMCs. The receptor source for this set is a woman aged 18-30 years in good health and CMV-seropositive.

The chain employs TRBV5-1 and TRBJ2-5; possibly TRBD1 for D (6 bases). V was clipped by 0 bases and J by 5 bases, with 14 bases between them. This CDR3 has 15 residues. In germline, CDR1 is SGHRS, CDR2 YFSETQ. CDR3 nucleotides: TGCGCCAGCAGCTTGGCACAGGGTATCGGGGAGACCCAGTACTTC. Translating gives CASSLAQGIGETQYF.

This chain connects TRBV4-3 to TRBJ2-1; 8 positions match TRBD2. Looked up from germline, CDR1 is LGHNA and CDR2 is YSLEER. The CDR3 runs 15 residues. The J segment lost 5 bases and the V segment lost 2 bases, leaving 5 bases of the junction unmatched. The CDR3 DNA reads TGCGCCAGCAGCCAACTAGCGGGCAATAACAATGAGCAGTTCTTC. This codes for CASSQLAGNNNEQFF.

CDR3 DNA: TGTGCCAGCGGGACTCCTAGGGTAAACGAGCAGTACTTC. Translation: CASGTPRVNEQYF. The V call is TRBV28, the J call TRBJ2-7, with a possible D match to TRBD2 (6 bases). This CDR3 has 13 residues. With 8 bases removed from V and 5 bases from J, the gap between germline ends came to 16 bases. CDR1 and CDR2 from the germline V gene are MDHEN and SYDVKM.

V usage is TRBV7-6 and J usage is TRBJ2-1; TRBD2 matches 12 bases. V gave up 6 bases and J gave up 7 bases; unmatched junction bases: 7. This CDR3 contains 15 residues. Per the germline V gene, CDR1 is SGHVS and CDR2 is FNYEAQ. The CDR3 here is CASSSTSGGWNEQFF. CDR3 nucleotides: TGTGCCAGCAGTTCCACTAGCGGGGGGTGGAATGAGCAGTTCTTC.

Regarding this clone: A junction boundary mismatches the germline segment, possibly from a read error. Within the sample, other DNA sequences also encode this same CDR3. The chain carries TRBV4-2 and TRBJ1-6; TRBD1 matches 7 bases. Looked up from germline, CDR1 is LGHNA and CDR2 is YNFKEQ. The CDR3 length is 18 residues. The CDR3 DNA follows: TGTGCCAGCAGCCAAGAAACACGGACAGGTTCACACAATTCCCCCCTCCACTTT. Translating it yields CASSQETRTGSHNSPLHF.

The J gene is TRBJ1-2, the V gene TRBV27; 8 bases line up with TRBD1. Germline-derived CDR1 and CDR2 are MNHEY and SMNVEV (reference sequence). The CDR3 is 15 amino acids. Trimming removed 7 bases from V and 4 bases from J; junction bases left unmatched: 11. The DNA for the CDR3 is TGTGCCAGCAACCCCGACAGGGGATGGGGCTATGGCTACACCTTC. It encodes CASNPDRGWGYGYTF.

This clone was seen only a few times. This chain connects TRBV7-3 to TRBJ1-1; 9 nucleotides align to TRBD1. Germline CDR1 and CDR2: SGHTA and FQGTGA. The CDR3 has 15 residues. Trimming removed 0 bases from V and 7 bases from J; junction bases left unmatched: 6. DNA of the CDR3: TGTGCCAGCAGCTTAACTAGGACAGGGGCGGTTGAAGCTTTCTTT. Residues: CASSLTRTGAVEAFF.

The rearrangement links TRBV29-1 to TRBJ2-1, with TRBD2 matching over 8 bases. The germline CDR1 and CDR2 sequences are SQVTM and ANQGSEA. The J segment lost 5 bases and the V segment lost 4 bases, leaving 7 bases of the junction unmatched. The CDR3 length is 14 residues. The CDR3 loop is CSVVREGLHNEQFF. The CDR3 region has the DNA TGCAGCGTTGTCCGGGAGGGTCTCCACAATGAGCAGTTCTTC.

The chain links TRBV5-6 to TRBJ2-7; TRBD1 agrees at 11 bases. This CDR3 region has 14 residues. Unmatched junction bases numbered 4, after V lost 4 bases and J lost 4 bases. CDR1 SGHDT and CDR2 YYEEEE come from the germline V gene. As DNA, the CDR3 is TGTGCCAGCAGCCAGGACAGGGGGCTGTACGAGCAGTACTTC. Translated, it gives CASSQDRGLYEQYF.

This chain connects TRBV7-6 to TRBJ2-3; D ambiguous. Germline CDR1 and CDR2: SGHVS and FNYEAQ. Trimming removed 4 bases from V and 6 bases from J, with 11 bases in between. The CDR3 runs 13 residues. The CDR3: CASSSVLVDTQYF. As DNA, the CDR3 is TGTGCCAGCAGCTCAGTCCTAGTTGATACGCAGTATTTT.

The chain uses TRBV5-4 and TRBJ2-2, with a weak D call TRBD2 (6 bases). This CDR3 has 16 residues. CDR1 and CDR2 from the germline V gene are SGHNT and YYREEE (reference sequence). Trimming shortened V by 5 bases and J by 5 bases, and 19 bases separated the two germline ends. CDR3 bases: TGTGCCAGCAGTAGGCGGGACGGTAGTCGTACCGGGGAGCTGTTTTTT. Protein sequence: CASSRRDGSRTGELFF.

This chain joins TRBV28 and TRBJ2-7, with 9 bases that match TRBD1. Germline values: CDR1 MDHEN, CDR2 SYDVKM. The CDR3 contains 15 residues. V was clipped by 6 bases and J by 1 base; unmatched bases: 7. The CDR3 loop is CASRKGQGGSYEQYF. The CDR3, as DNA: TGTGCCAGCAGGAAGGGACAGGGAGGTTCCTACGAGCAGTACTTC.

This clone has just a few counts. The V call is TRBV6-6, the J call TRBJ1-5; D is undetermined. The germline CDR1 and CDR2 sequences are MNHNY and SVGAGI (reference sequence). The CDR3 is 14 residues long. Trimming cost V 2 bases and J 4 bases, with 9 bases left between them. The CDR3 here is CASSYRGINQPQHF. CDR3 nucleotide sequence: TGTGCCAGCAGTTACCGCGGGATAAATCAGCCCCAGCATTTT.

Here the CDR3 reads CASSLDLLVGYEQYF. DNA for the CDR3: TGTGCCAGCAGCTTGGACTTACTAGTGGGCTACGAGCAGTACTTC. The V and J genes are TRBV5-4 and TRBJ2-7, with a tentative D call TRBD2 (5 bases). This CDR3 contains 15 residues. The V end was cut by 0 bases, the J end by 3 bases, with 13 bases between. Germline values: CDR1 SGHNT, CDR2 YYREEE (reference sequence).

The rearrangement uses TRBV16 and TRBJ2-7; the match to TRBD1 covers 9 bases. CDR1 KGHSY and CDR2 FQNENV come from the germline V gene. The CDR3 contains 15 residues. The V segment lost 4 bases and the J segment 2 bases; nucleotides outside the gene matches: 6. CDR3 region: CASSPGQGRTYEQYF. CDR3 nucleotides: TGTGCCAGCAGCCCCGGACAGGGGAGGACCTACGAGCAGTACTTC.

This CDR3 is CASSLAQGASYGYTF. The DNA of the CDR3 is TGTGCCAGCAGCTTAGCACAGGGGGCGAGCTATGGCTACACCTTC. The chain is built from TRBV7-2 and TRBJ1-2; 9 bases line up with TRBD1. The CDR3 is made up of 15 amino acids. J lost 4 bases, V lost 0 bases, and 3 bases had no gene match. Germline V gene data show CDR1 as SGHTA and CDR2 as FQGNSA.

This chain joins TRBV19 and TRBJ1-5; 7 positions agree with TRBD1. CDR3 length: 14 amino acids. Germline-derived CDR1 and CDR2 are LNHDA and SQIVND (reference sequence). V was pared by 8 bases and J by 3 bases, with 7 bases of the junction left unmatched. The CDR3 region has the DNA TGTGCCAGTCGACTAGACAGGGACAATCAGCCCCAGCATTTT. Translating it yields CASRLDRDNQPQHF.

The V gene is TRBV13, the J gene TRBJ2-3, with 8 bases matching TRBD2. Germline V gene sequence: CDR1 PRHDT, CDR2 FYEKMQ (reference sequence). The length of the CDR3 is 15 residues. V shed 5 bases and J 1 base; nucleotides not matched to a gene: 5. The CDR3 loop is CASSQHGGGTDTQYF. The CDR3, as DNA: TGTGCCAGCAGCCAACACGGGGGGGGCACAGATACGCAGTATTTT.

The rearrangement uses TRBV2 and TRBJ2-4; possibly TRBD1 for D (6 bases). The germline V and J ends were trimmed by 8 bases and 0 bases, with 14 bases remaining between them. CDR3 size: 15 residues. Germline loops: CDR1 SNHLY, CDR2 FYNNEI. The CDR3 DNA follows: TGTGCCAGCCATAGGACAGCCATAGCCAAAAACATTCAGTACTTC. It is translated as CASHRTAIAKNIQYF.

The V call is TRBV7-2, the J call TRBJ1-4; TRBD1 matches 12 bases. V gave up 3 bases and J gave up 8 bases; unmatched junction bases: 7. Germline values: CDR1 SGHTA, CDR2 FQGNSA. The CDR3 runs 16 residues. CDR3 loop: CASSFFAGTGGEKLFF. CDR3 DNA: TGTGCCAGCAGCTTCTTTGCCGGGACAGGGGGCGAAAAACTGTTTTTT.

This sequence joins TRBV27 and TRBJ1-6; D may be TRBD1 (5 bases). This CDR3 has 13 amino acids. V lost 3 bases and J 12 bases, leaving 12 bases between the germline ends. Germline V CDR1 and CDR2: MNHEY, SMNVEV (reference sequence). CDR3 loop: CASSFSGVRPLHF. The CDR3 DNA reads TGTGCCAGCAGTTTCTCGGGGGTACGACCCCTCCACTTT.

This chain joins TRBV4-1 and TRBJ2-1, with a weak D call TRBD2 (7 bases). CDR3 length equals 15 residues. The V gene lost 0 bases and the J gene lost 7 bases, with 13 bases spanning the gap. Germline loops: CDR1 MGHRA, CDR2 YSYEKL. CDR3 sequence (DNA): TGCGCCAGCAGCCAAGAGGCGGGGGCCCGGAATGAGCAGTTCTTC. Its translation is CASSQEAGARNEQFF.

This clone was picked up one time. The chain is built from TRBV5-4 and TRBJ1-1; D unclear. Trimming cost V 4 bases and J 2 bases, with 18 bases left between them. Germline values: CDR1 SGHNT, CDR2 YYREEE (reference sequence). The CDR3 totals 16 residues. The DNA of the CDR3 is TGTGCCAGCAGCCCCTTCTCCGGGAGCGGAAACACTGAAGCTTTCTTT. This codes for CASSPFSGSGNTEAFF.

The CDR3 bases are TGTGCCAGCAGTTTAGGGCTAGCGGGGCCCAAGCAGTACTTC. This codes for CASSLGLAGPKQYF. The chain recombines TRBV27 with TRBJ2-7, with TRBD2 matching 9 bases. This CDR3 is 14 amino acids long. Per the germline V gene, CDR1 is MNHEY and CDR2 is SMNVEV (reference sequence). With V trimmed by 2 bases and J by 8 bases, 7 bases remained unmatched.

The gene calls are TRBV27 and TRBJ1-1, with TRBD1 matching 8 bases. CDR3 length equals 16 residues. V shed 6 bases, J shed 8 bases, and the junction held 17 bases outside the gene matches. CDR1 and CDR2 from the germline V gene are MNHEY and SMNVEV (reference sequence). In DNA, the CDR3 is TGTGCCAGCAGCACGGGGGACAGGTCCTTCGAAGTGGAAGCTTTCTTT. This translates into CASSTGDRSFEVEAFF.

The rearrangement links TRBV27 to TRBJ2-5; D perhaps matches TRBD1 (5 bases). The J call may be incorrect, as the DNA end agrees better with TRBJ2-7. Germline V gene sequence: CDR1 MNHEY, CDR2 SMNVEV (reference sequence). CDR3 length: 15 residues. CDR3 sequence reads: CASSFIYRSSYEQYF. DNA for the CDR3: TGTGCCAGCAGTTTTATTTACAGGAGCTCCTACGAGCAGTACTTC.